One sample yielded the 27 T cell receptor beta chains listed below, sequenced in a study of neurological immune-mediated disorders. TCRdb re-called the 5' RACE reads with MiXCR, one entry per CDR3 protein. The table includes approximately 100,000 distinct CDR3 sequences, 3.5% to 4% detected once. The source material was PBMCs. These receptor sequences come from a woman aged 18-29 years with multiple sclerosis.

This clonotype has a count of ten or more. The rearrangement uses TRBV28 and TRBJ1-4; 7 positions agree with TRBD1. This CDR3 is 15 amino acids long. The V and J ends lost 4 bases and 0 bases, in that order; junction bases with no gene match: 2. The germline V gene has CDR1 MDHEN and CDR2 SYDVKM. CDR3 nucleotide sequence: TGTGCCAGCAGTTCCGGGACAGCAACTAATGAAAAACTGTTTTTT. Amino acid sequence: CASSSGTATNEKLFF. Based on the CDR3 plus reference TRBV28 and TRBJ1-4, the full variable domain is DVKVTQSSRYLVKRTGEKVFLECVQDMDHENMFWYRQDPGLGLRLIYFSYDVKMKEKGDIPEGYSVSREKKERFSLILESASTNQTSMYLCASSSGTATNEKLFFGSGTQLSVL.

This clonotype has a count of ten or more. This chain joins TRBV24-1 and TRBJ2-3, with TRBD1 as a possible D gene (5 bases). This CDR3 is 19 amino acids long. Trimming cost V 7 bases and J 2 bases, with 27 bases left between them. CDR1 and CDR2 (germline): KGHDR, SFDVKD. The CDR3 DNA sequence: TGTGCCACCAGCAAAGGGGTTTTTGTCAGGGCGGCTTCCACAGATACGCAGTATTTT. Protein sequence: CATSKGVFVRAASTDTQYF.

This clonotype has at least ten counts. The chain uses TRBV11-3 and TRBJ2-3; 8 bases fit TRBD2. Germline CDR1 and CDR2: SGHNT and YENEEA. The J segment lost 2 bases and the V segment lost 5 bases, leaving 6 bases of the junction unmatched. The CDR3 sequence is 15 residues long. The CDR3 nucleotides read TGTGCCAGCAGCGCCAGCGGGGGACCCACAGATACGCAGTATTTT. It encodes CASSASGGPTDTQYF. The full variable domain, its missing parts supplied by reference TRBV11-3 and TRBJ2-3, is EAGVVQSPRYKIIEKKQPVAFWCNPISGHNTLYWYLQNLGQGPELLIRYENEEAVDDSQLPKDRFSAERLKGVDSTLKIQPAELGDSAVYLCASSASGGPTDTQYFGPGTRLTVL.

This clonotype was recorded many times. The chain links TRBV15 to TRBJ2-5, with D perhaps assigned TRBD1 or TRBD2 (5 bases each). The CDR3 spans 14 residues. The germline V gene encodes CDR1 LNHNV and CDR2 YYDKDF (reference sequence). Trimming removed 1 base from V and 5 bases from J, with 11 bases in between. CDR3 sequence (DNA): TGTGCCACCAGCAGAGGGGGGTCCGGTGAGACCCAGTACTTC. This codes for CATSRGGSGETQYF.

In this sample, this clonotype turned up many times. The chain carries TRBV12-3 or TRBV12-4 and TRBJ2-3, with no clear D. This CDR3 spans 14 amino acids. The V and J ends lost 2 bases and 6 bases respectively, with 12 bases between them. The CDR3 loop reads CASSLLAPADTQYF. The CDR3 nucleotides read TGTGCCAGCAGTTTACTGGCCCCGGCGGATACGCAGTATTTT.

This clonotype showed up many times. The CDR3 nucleotides are TGCAGTGCTAGAGACGGTTGGGGCGACTATGGCTACACCTTC. This gives the protein CSARDGWGDYGYTF. The rearrangement uses TRBV20-1 and TRBJ1-2; TRBD1 is a possible D gene (5 bases). The CDR3 has 14 amino acids. Germline V gene data show CDR1 as DFQATT and CDR2 as SNEGSKA (reference sequence). Trimming removed 0 bases at V and 3 bases at J, with 11 bases between.

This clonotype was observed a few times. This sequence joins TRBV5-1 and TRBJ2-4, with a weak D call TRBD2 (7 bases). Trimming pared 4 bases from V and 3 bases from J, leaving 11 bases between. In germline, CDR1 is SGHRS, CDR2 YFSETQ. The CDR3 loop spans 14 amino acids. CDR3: CASSLGGDKNIQYF. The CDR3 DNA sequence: TGCGCCAGCAGCCTAGGGGGGGACAAAAACATTCAGTACTTC. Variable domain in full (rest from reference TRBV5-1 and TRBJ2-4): KAGVTQTPRYLIKTRGQQVTLSCSPISGHRSVSWYQQTPGQGLQFLFEYFSETQRNKGNFPGRFSGRQFSNSRSEMNVSTLELGDSALYLCASSLGGDKNIQYFGAGTRLSVL.

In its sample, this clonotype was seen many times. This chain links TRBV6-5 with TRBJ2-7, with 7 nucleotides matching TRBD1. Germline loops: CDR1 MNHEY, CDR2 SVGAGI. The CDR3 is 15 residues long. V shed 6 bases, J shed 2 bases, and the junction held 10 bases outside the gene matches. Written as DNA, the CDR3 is TGTGCCAGCAGAAGTCCGGGACAGAGTACCTACGAGCAGTACTTC. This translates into CASRSPGQSTYEQYF.

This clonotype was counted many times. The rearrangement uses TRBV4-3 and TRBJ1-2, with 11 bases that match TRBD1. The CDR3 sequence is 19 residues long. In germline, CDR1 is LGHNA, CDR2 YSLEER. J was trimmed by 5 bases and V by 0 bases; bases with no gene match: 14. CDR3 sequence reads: CASSQEAWTGGAALYGYTF. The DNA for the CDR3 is TGCGCCAGCAGCCAAGAGGCCTGGACAGGGGGCGCAGCCCTTTATGGCTACACCTTC.

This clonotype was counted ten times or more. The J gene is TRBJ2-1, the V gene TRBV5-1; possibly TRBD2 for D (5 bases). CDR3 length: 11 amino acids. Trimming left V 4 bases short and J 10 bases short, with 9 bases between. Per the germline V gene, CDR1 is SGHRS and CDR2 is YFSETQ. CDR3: CASSVGLEQFF. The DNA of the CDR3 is TGCGCCAGCAGCGTCGGACTGGAGCAGTTCTTC.

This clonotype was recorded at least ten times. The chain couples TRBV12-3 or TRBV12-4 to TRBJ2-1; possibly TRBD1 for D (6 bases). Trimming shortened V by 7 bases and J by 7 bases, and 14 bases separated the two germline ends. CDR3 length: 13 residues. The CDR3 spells CASTIQGSNEQFF. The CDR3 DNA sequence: TGTGCCAGCACTATACAGGGCTCAAATGAGCAGTTCTTC.

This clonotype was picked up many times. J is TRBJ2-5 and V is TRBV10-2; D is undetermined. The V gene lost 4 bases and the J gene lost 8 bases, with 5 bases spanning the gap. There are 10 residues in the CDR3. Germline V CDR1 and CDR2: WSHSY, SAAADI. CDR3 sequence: CASSVETQYF. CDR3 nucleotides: TGCGCCAGCAGTGTTGAAACCCAGTACTTC.

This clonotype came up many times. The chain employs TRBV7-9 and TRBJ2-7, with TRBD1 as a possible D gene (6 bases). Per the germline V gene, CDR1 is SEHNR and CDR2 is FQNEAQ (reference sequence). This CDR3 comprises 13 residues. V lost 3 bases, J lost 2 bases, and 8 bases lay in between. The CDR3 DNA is TGTGCCAGCAGCTTGGGACACACCTACGAGCAGTACTTC. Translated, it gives CASSLGHTYEQYF. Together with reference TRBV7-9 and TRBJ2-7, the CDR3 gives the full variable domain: DTGVSQNPRHKITKRGQNVTFRCDPISEHNRLYWYRQTLGQGPEFLTYFQNEAQLEKSRLLSDRFSAERPKGSFSTLEIQRTEQGDSAMYLCASSLGHTYEQYFGPGTRLTVT.

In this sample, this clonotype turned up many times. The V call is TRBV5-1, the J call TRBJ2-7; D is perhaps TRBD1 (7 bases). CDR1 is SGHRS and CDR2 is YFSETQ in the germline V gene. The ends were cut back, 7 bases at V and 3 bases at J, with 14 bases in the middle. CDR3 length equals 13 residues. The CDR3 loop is CASQSGGGYEQYF. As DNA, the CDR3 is TGCGCCAGCCAATCAGGGGGAGGCTACGAGCAGTACTTC.

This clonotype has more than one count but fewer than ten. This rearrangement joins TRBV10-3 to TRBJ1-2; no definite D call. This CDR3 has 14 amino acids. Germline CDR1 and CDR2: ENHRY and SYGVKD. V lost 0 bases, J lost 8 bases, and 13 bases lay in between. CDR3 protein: CAISESQELGGYTF. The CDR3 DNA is TGTGCCATCAGTGAGTCGCAGGAGTTGGGGGGCTACACCTTC.

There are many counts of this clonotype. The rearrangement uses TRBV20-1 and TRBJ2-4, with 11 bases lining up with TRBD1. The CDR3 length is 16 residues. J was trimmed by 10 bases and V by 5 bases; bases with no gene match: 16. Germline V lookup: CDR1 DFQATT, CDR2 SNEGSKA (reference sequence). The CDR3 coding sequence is TGCAGTGCTCAGGCACCCGGGACAGGGGGTGGGACGATTCAGTACTTC. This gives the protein CSAQAPGTGGGTIQYF.

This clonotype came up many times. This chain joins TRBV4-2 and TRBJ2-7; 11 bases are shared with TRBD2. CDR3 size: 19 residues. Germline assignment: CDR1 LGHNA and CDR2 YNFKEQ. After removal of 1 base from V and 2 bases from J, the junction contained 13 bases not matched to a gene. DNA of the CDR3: TGTGCCAGCAGCCAAGGTCCTAGCGGGAGGACTGTGGCCCCCTACGAGCAGTACTTC. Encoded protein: CASSQGPSGRTVAPYEQYF.

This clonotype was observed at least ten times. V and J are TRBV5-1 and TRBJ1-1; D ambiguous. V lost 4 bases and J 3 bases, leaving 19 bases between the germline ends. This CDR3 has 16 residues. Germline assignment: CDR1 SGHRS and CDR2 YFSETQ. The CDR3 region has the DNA TGCGCCAGCAGCCCCCACCCGGGGAGTGGCGACACTGAAGCTTTCTTT. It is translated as CASSPHPGSGDTEAFF.

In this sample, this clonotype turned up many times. CDR3 sequence reads: CASSVFRGRREAFF. The CDR3, as DNA: TGCGCCAGCAGTGTGTTTCGGGGTAGAAGAGAAGCTTTCTTT. The chain uses TRBV5-1 and TRBJ1-1; D is unclear. The CDR3 has 14 residues. Trimming cost V 5 bases and J 8 bases, with 19 bases left between them. Per germline, CDR1 SGHRS and CDR2 YFSETQ.

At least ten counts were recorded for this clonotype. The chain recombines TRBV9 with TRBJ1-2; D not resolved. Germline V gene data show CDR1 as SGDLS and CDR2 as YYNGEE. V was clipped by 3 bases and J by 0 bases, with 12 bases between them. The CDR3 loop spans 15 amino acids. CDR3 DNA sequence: TGTGCCAGCAGCGCTCAACTTATTCCTAACTATGGCTACACCTTC. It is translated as CASSAQLIPNYGYTF.

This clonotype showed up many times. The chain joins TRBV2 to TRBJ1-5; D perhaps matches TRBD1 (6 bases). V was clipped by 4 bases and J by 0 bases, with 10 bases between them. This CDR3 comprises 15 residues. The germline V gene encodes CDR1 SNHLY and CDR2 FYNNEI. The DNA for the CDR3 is TGTGCCAGCAGTGGAGGGGGGTATAGCAATCAGCCCCAGCATTTT. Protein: CASSGGGYSNQPQHF.

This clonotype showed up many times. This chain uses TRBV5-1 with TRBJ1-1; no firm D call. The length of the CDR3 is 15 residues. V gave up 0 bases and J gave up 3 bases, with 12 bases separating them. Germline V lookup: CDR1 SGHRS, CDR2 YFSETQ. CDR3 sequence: CASSLEGGGYTEAFF. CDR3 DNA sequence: TGCGCCAGCAGCTTGGAGGGAGGAGGGTACACTGAAGCTTTCTTT.

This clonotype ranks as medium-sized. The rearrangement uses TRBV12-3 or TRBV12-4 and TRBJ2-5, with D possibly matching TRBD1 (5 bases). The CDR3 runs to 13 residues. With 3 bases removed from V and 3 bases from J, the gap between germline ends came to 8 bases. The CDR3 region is CASSFRAEETQYF. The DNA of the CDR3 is TGTGCCAGCAGTTTCAGGGCGGAAGAGACCCAGTACTTC.

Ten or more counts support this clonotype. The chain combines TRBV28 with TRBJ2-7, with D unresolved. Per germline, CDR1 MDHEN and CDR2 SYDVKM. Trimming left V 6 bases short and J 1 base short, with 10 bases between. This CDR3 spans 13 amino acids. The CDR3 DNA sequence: TGTGCCAGCAGCCTCAGGTATTCCTACGAGCAGTACTTC. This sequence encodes CASSLRYSYEQYF.

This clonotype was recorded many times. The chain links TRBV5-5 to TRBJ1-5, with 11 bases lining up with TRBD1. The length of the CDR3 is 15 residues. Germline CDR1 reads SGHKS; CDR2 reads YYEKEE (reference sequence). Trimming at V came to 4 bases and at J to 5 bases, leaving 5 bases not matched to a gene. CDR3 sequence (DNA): TGTGCCAGCAGCAGGACAGGGGGCTCGGATCAGCCCCAGCATTTT. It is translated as CASSRTGGSDQPQHF.

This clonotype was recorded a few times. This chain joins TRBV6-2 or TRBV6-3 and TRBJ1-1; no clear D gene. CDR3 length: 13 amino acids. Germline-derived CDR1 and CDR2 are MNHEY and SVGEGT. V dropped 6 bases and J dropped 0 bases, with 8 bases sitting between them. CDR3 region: CASRPGMNTEAFF. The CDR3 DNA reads TGTGCCAGCAGGCCAGGCATGAACACTGAAGCTTTCTTT.

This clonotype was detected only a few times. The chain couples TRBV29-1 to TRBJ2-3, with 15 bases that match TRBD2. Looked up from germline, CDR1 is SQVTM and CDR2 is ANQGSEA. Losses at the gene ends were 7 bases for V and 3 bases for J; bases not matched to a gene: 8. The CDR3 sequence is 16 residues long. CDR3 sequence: CSGSGLAGGGTDTQYF. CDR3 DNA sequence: TGCAGCGGCTCGGGACTAGCGGGAGGAGGGACAGATACGCAGTATTTT.